The 32 T cell receptor beta chains reported below all come from one sample, sequenced in a study of T cells expressing NK-cell markers. TCRdb re-called the 5' RACE reads; every CDR3 protein appears as one record, without DNA. The specimen's table records approximately 550,000 distinct CDR3 sequences. The sample taken for sequencing was blood T cells: a sorted CD56 or NKG2C T cell subset, CD4+ or CD8+ T cells, or bulk PBMC T cells (not recorded which). The receptor set was obtained from a man in his late teens or twenties in good health.

The chain is built from TRBV15 and TRBJ2-5. The germline CDR1 and CDR2 sequences are LNHNV and YYDKDF (reference sequence). This CDR3 comprises 16 residues. CDR3 sequence reads: CATSRDLQLIQETQYF.

The chain couples TRBV12-3 or TRBV12-4 to TRBJ2-5; TCRdb gives TRBD2 as the D gene, but with no DNA this cannot be confirmed. The CDR3 runs to 14 residues. The CDR3 protein is CASSPSDRWETQYF.

The V gene is TRBV13, the J gene TRBJ2-3; TCRdb indicates TRBD1, and absent DNA this call remains unverified. The CDR3 covers 15 residues. CDR1 and CDR2 from the germline V gene are PRHDT and FYEKMQ (reference sequence). CDR3 sequence reads: CASSRRAGPSDTQYF.

V and J are TRBV12-3 or TRBV12-4 and TRBJ2-1. The CDR3 runs to 14 residues. The chain's CDR3 is CASSLGNSLFEQFF.

The J gene is TRBJ2-3, the V gene TRBV5-1; TCRdb proposes TRBD2, but this gene call is untestable without DNA. Germline V gene data show CDR1 as SGHRS and CDR2 as YFSETQ. The CDR3 contains 16 residues. CDR3 residues: CASSPGTSGSTDTQYF.

V gene TRBV28 combines with J gene TRBJ1-1; there is no DNA to check the TCRdb D call of TRBD1. Germline V gives CDR1 MDHEN, CDR2 SYDVKM. This CDR3 has 14 residues. CDR3 loop: CASSLSDRGTEAFF.

The chain links TRBV11-2 to TRBJ2-4; TCRdb selects TRBD1, and the lack of DNA leaves this call unchecked. This CDR3 contains 19 residues. Germline V lookup: CDR1 SGHAT, CDR2 FQNNGV. Here the CDR3 reads CASSFLIGAGPLTKNIQYF.

CDR3 residues: CASSEQARGNQPQHF. The chain has TRBV6-1 and TRBJ1-5. The CDR3 is 15 residues long. CDR1 is MNHNS and CDR2 is SASEGT in the germline V gene.

The CDR3 reads CSVDRTGSGNTIYF. The genes are TRBV29-1 and TRBJ1-3; the TCRdb D gene call, TRBD1, has no DNA to confirm it. CDR1 is SQVTM and CDR2 is ANQGSEA in the germline V gene. The CDR3 runs 14 residues.

This chain uses TRBV18 with TRBJ2-1; as DNA is missing, the TRBD1 call by TCRdb cannot be tested. CDR3 length equals 18 residues. The V gene's germline CDR1 is KGHSH and CDR2 LQKENI. CDR3 region: CASSPPTQGDWSYNEQFF. Full variable domain (rest looked up from reference TRBV18 and TRBJ2-1): NAGVMQNPRHLVRRRGQEARLRCSPMKGHSHVYWYRQLPEEGLKFMVYLQKENIIDESGMPKERFSAEFPKEGPSILRIQQVVRGDSAAYFCASSPPTQGDWSYNEQFFGPGTRLTVL.

The chain has TRBV28 and TRBJ1-1; the TCRdb call, TRBD1, lacks DNA for checking. This CDR3 comprises 15 residues. CDR1 MDHEN and CDR2 SYDVKM come from the germline V gene. This chain's CDR3 is CASSFEGRGHTEAFF. Supplemented by reference TRBV28 and TRBJ1-1, the full variable domain reads DVKVTQSSRYLVKRTGEKVFLECVQDMDHENMFWYRQDPGLGLRLIYFSYDVKMKEKGDIPEGYSVSREKKERFSLILESASTNQTSMYLCASSFEGRGHTEAFFGQGTRLTVV.

The chain combines TRBV10-3 with TRBJ2-7; TCRdb gives TRBD2 as the D gene, but with no DNA this cannot be confirmed. Germline CDR1 ENHRY, CDR2 SYGVKD. The CDR3 spans 14 residues. The CDR3 spells CAISESRQGGEQYF.

V usage is TRBV6-5 and J usage is TRBJ1-1; TCRdb's D call of TRBD1 is untestable without DNA. The CDR3 consists of 16 residues. Germline values: CDR1 MNHEY, CDR2 SVGAGI. CDR3 protein: CASSPRSGTGNTEAFF.

The chain has TRBV7-9 and TRBJ2-1; TCRdb proposes TRBD2, but this gene call is untestable without DNA. Germline CDR1 is SEHNR and CDR2 is FQNEAQ (reference sequence). This CDR3 region has 14 residues. CDR3 region: CASTAGPSSDEQFF.

The chain carries TRBV20-1 and TRBJ2-1; absent DNA, TCRdb's TRBD2 call cannot be checked. The germline gives CDR1 DFQATT, CDR2 SNEGSKA (reference sequence). The CDR3 consists of 12 residues. This chain's CDR3 is CSARFVSGAQFF.

The chain links TRBV15 to TRBJ2-7; TCRdb indicates TRBD2, and absent DNA this call remains unverified. Germline values: CDR1 LNHNV, CDR2 YYDKDF (reference sequence). This CDR3 is 17 amino acids long. The chain's CDR3 is CATSRDLVEVMGHEQYF.

The chain recombines TRBV29-1 with TRBJ2-4. Germline assignment: CDR1 SQVTM and CDR2 ANQGSEA. The CDR3 length is 11 residues. The CDR3 region is CSVEDRAIQYF.

This rearrangement joins TRBV29-1 to TRBJ2-1; TCRdb's assignment of TRBD2 cannot be checked, as there is no DNA. The germline V gene has CDR1 SQVTM and CDR2 ANQGSEA. This CDR3 region has 13 residues. CDR3 region: CSALPGSYNEQFF.

This chain connects TRBV6-1 to TRBJ2-5. The CDR3 totals 13 residues. Germline V gene sequence: CDR1 MNHNS, CDR2 SASEGT. The CDR3: CASTNTRQETQYF.

V gene TRBV5-1 combines with J gene TRBJ2-1; there is no DNA to check the TCRdb D call of TRBD1. The CDR3 loop spans 13 amino acids. Germline lookup yields CDR1 SGHRS and CDR2 YFSETQ. This CDR3 is CASSSPVGDEQFF.

The rearrangement links TRBV6-5 to TRBJ1-1. The CDR3 totals 13 residues. Germline values: CDR1 MNHEY, CDR2 SVGAGI. The CDR3 here is CASSPERAREAFF.

The gene calls are TRBV25-1 and TRBJ2-3. The CDR3 spans 12 residues. Germline-derived CDR1 and CDR2 are MGHDK and SYGVNS. CDR3 loop: CASSVGGIGQYF.

The chain employs TRBV5-1 and TRBJ2-1; TCRdb gives TRBD1 as the D gene, but with no DNA this cannot be confirmed. The CDR3 is 14 residues long. CDR1 and CDR2 from the germline V gene are SGHRS and YFSETQ. CDR3 protein: CASSLEVPGYEQFF. Filled out from reference TRBV5-1 and TRBJ2-1, the complete variable domain reads KAGVTQTPRYLIKTRGQQVTLSCSPISGHRSVSWYQQTPGQGLQFLFEYFSETQRNKGNFPGRFSGRQFSNSRSEMNVSTLELGDSALYLCASSLEVPGYEQFFGPGTRLTVL.

CDR3 in amino acids: CASTTGSDYNEQFF. The chain uses TRBV6-2 or TRBV6-3 and TRBJ2-1. This CDR3 contains 14 residues. CDR1 MNHEY and CDR2 SVGEGT come from the germline V gene.

V gene TRBV19 combines with J gene TRBJ2-7; TCRdb's D gene call, TRBD2, goes unchecked for lack of DNA. Germline V gene sequence: CDR1 LNHDA, CDR2 SQIVND (reference sequence). The CDR3 totals 15 residues. The chain's CDR3 is CASSIFPSGGYEQYF.

The rearrangement joins TRBV20-1 to TRBJ1-1. This CDR3 has 14 residues. CDR1 and CDR2 (germline): DFQATT, SNEGSKA (reference sequence). The CDR3 here is CSALRVEPNTEAFF.

The gene calls are TRBV20-1 and TRBJ2-7; TCRdb gives TRBD2 as the D gene, but with no DNA this cannot be confirmed. The CDR3 has 14 residues. CDR1 is DFQATT, CDR2 SNEGSKA, per germline (reference sequence). CDR3 amino acids: CSASTTSGPYEQYF.

This chain joins TRBV20-1 and TRBJ2-3. The V gene's germline CDR1 is DFQATT and CDR2 SNEGSKA (reference sequence). The CDR3 has 14 residues. The CDR3 sequence is CSARWAGQRDTQYF.

The genes are TRBV4-2 and TRBJ2-3; checking the TCRdb D call of TRBD1 is not possible without DNA. The CDR3 contains 19 residues. Germline V lookup: CDR1 LGHNA, CDR2 YNFKEQ. The CDR3 sequence is CASSQDFGGRDRSTDTQYF.

The chain links TRBV25-1 to TRBJ2-7; the TCRdb D gene call, TRBD1, has no DNA to confirm it. The CDR3 length is 16 residues. Germline values: CDR1 MGHDK, CDR2 SYGVNS. Here the CDR3 reads CASARGRQGHTNEQYF.

This chain joins TRBV5-8 and TRBJ2-4. The length of the CDR3 is 16 residues. Germline loops: CDR1 SGHTS, CDR2 YDEGEE. CDR3 region: CASSLGWNLAKNIQYF.

The rearrangement uses TRBV12-3 or TRBV12-4 and TRBJ1-5. The CDR3 loop spans 15 amino acids. CDR3 region: CASSEISSGNQPQHF.